The 11 T cell receptor beta chains listed next were all sequenced from one sample in a study of early T cells in non-severe SARS-CoV-2 infection. TCRdb re-called the 5' RACE reads with MiXCR, one entry per CDR3 protein. The sample yields some 48,000 distinct CDR3 sequences, over 7.5% seen once. Sequencing was carried out using whole blood. The receptors derive from an adult who was a healthcare worker with PCR-confirmed SARS-CoV-2 infection or an uninfected control (not recorded which).

This clonotype was counted between two and nine times. The V and J genes are TRBV11-2 and TRBJ2-2; TRBD1 aligns across 10 bases. The trim removed 4 bases at V and 6 bases at J, leaving 5 bases unmatched. This CDR3 is 15 amino acids long. Germline assignment: CDR1 SGHAT and CDR2 FQNNGV. Written as DNA, the CDR3 is TGTGCCAGCAGCTCGGGACAGGGGTTCGCCGGGGAGCTGTTTTTT. Amino acid sequence: CASSSGQGFAGELFF.

The chain's CDR3 is CSVHTGGENTIYF. CDR3 in DNA: TGCAGCGTTCACACAGGGGGCGAAAACACCATATATTTT. This chain joins TRBV29-1 and TRBJ1-3; TRBD1 aligns across 9 bases. Germline CDR1 reads SQVTM; CDR2 reads ANQGSEA. This CDR3 is 13 amino acids long. J gave up 6 bases and V 5 bases, and 5 bases lay outside the gene matches.

This clonotype was observed once. Here the CDR3 reads CASRLGRRGNTEAFF. As DNA, the CDR3 is TGTGCCAGCCGTCTGGGGCGGAGGGGGAACACTGAAGCTTTCTTT. V is TRBV6-2 or TRBV6-3 and J is TRBJ1-1, with D possibly TRBD1 on 5 matching bases. The CDR3 runs to 15 residues. Germline-derived CDR1 and CDR2 are MNHEY and SVGEGT. The V end lost 8 bases, the J end lost 1 base, and 17 bases lay between the germline ends.

The chain couples TRBV7-9 to TRBJ2-5; possibly TRBD2 for D (5 bases). The CDR3 has 15 amino acids. Per germline, CDR1 SEHNR and CDR2 FQNEAQ (reference sequence). Trimming took 0 bases from V and 3 from J, leaving 11 bases between them. CDR3 protein: CASSLALAGEETQYF. CDR3 DNA sequence: TGTGCCAGCAGCTTAGCCCTAGCTGGAGAAGAGACCCAGTACTTC.

This clonotype showed up many times. V is TRBV19 and J is TRBJ2-5; maybe TRBD2 (6 bases). Germline-derived CDR1 and CDR2 are LNHDA and SQIVND (reference sequence). This CDR3 has 13 residues. V lost 3 bases, J lost 4 bases, and 9 bases lay in between. The CDR3 sequence: CASSMFGGETQYF. CDR3 DNA sequence: TGTGCCAGTAGTATGTTCGGGGGAGAGACCCAGTACTTC.

This chain joins TRBV19 and TRBJ1-1, with D perhaps TRBD1 (6 bases). The CDR3 sequence is 13 residues long. Trimming left V 7 bases short and J 5 bases short, with 14 bases between. Germline lookup yields CDR1 LNHDA and CDR2 SQIVND (reference sequence). This CDR3 reads CASKQGIITEAFF. CDR3 sequence (DNA): TGTGCCAGTAAGCAGGGGATTATAACTGAAGCTTTCTTT.

This clonotype was seen only a few times. The chain carries TRBV20-1 and TRBJ2-5; TRBD2 agrees at 11 bases. With V trimmed by 6 bases and J by 5 bases, 14 bases remained unmatched. Germline V gene lookup returns CDR1 DFQATT and CDR2 SNEGSKA (reference sequence). The CDR3 totals 16 residues. CDR3 in amino acids: CSAPGLAATKAETQYF. CDR3 in DNA: TGCAGTGCCCCGGGACTAGCGGCCACCAAGGCGGAGACCCAGTACTTC.

This clonotype was observed at least ten times. The CDR3 DNA sequence: TGCGCCAGCAGCTTCTCGTCGGGCGGAAATCAGCCCCAGCATTTT. This sequence encodes CASSFSSGGNQPQHF. This chain links TRBV5-1 with TRBJ1-5; D gene uncertain. Germline V gives CDR1 SGHRS, CDR2 YFSETQ. The length of the CDR3 is 15 residues. With 2 bases removed from V and 4 bases from J, the gap between germline ends came to 13 bases.

This clonotype was seen many times. This chain uses TRBV12-3 or TRBV12-4 with TRBJ1-6, with 8 nucleotides matching TRBD1. Trimming removed 1 base from V and 7 bases from J; junction bases left unmatched: 0. CDR3 length: 14 residues. In DNA, the CDR3 is TGTGCCAGCAGTTTAGGACAGGGGAATTCACCCCTCCACTTT. It specifies CASSLGQGNSPLHF.

The CDR3 sequence: CASSISFGGENEQFF. For the CDR3, the DNA is TGTGCCAGCAGCATCAGCTTTGGGGGGGAGAATGAGCAGTTCTTC. The rearrangement links TRBV7-9 to TRBJ2-1; 7 nucleotides line up with TRBD2. The germline CDR1 and CDR2 sequences are SEHNR and FQNEAQ (reference sequence). V trimming: 5 bases; J trimming: 7 bases; junction bases outside the gene matches: 11. This CDR3 region has 15 residues.

In this sample, this clonotype turned up a few times. The chain combines TRBV6-6 with TRBJ1-5; D is unclear. This CDR3 has 13 amino acids. CDR1 is MNHNY, CDR2 SVGAGI, per germline (reference sequence). V was shortened by 2 bases and J by 7 bases, with 9 bases between the two germline ends. CDR3 DNA: TGTGCCAGCAGTTACGGGCGAGAACAGCCCCAGCATTTT. Encoded protein: CASSYGREQPQHF.